The clone carrying this T cell receptor beta chain has just one count. This sample stems from a study of shared clonotypes between healthy human individuals. Study in general: The composition of the donors was a couple of women and a few men aged 18 to 49.

Trimming removed 5 bases from V and 6 bases from J, with 14 bases in between. CDR3 length equals 15 residues. CDR1 is MGHDK and CDR2 is SYGVNS in the germline V gene. TCRdb keeps only in-frame clones here, not all; method: immunoSEQ multiplex PCR. The repertoire consists of approximately 2.3 million clones, with 80% to 95% occurring once and the leading ten covering 0.35% to 0.45%. The rearrangement joins TRBV25-1 to TRBJ2-6; perhaps TRBD1 as D (6 bases). This receptor was taken from a young man in good health. Some clones in this sample may be carry-over from other donors' samples. The sample was naive CD4+ T cells from PBMCs. Indicated subset: CD45RA+ positively selected. The CDR3 bases are TGTGCCAGCAGTTTCCCACAGGGCGCGGCCAACGTCCTGACTTTC. Protein product: CASSFPQGAANVLTF.